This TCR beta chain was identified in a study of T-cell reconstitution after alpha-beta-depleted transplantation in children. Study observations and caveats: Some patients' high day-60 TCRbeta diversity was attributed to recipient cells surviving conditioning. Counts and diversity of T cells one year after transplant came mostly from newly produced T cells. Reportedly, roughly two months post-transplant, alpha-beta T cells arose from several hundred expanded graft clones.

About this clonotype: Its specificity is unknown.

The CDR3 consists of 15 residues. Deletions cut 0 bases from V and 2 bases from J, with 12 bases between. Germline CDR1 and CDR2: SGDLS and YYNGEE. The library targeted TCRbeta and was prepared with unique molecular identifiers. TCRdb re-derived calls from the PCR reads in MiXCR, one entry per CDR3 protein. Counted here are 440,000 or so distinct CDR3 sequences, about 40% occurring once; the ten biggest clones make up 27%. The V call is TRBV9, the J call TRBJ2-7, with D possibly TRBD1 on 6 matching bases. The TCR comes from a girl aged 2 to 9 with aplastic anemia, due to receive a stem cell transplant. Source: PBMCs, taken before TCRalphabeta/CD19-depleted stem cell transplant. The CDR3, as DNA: TGTGCCAGCAGCGTAGGTCAGGGGTTGCCCTACGAGCAGTACTTC. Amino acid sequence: CASSVGQGLPYEQYF.